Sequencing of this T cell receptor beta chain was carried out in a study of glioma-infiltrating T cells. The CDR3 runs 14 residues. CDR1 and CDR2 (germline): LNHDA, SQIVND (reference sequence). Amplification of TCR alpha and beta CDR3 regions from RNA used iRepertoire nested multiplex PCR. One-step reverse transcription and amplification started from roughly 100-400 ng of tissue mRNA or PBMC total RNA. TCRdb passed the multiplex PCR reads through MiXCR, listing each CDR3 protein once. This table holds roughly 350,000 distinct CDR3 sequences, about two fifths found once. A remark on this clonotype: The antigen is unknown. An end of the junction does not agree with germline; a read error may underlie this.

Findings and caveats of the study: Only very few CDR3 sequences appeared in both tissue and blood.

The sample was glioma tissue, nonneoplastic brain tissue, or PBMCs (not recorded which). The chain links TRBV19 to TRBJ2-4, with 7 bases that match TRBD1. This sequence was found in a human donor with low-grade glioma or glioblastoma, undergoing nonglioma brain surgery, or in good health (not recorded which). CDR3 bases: TGTGCCAGTAGTCCCGGGACAGCCGAAAACATTCAGTACTTC. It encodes CASSPGTAENIQYF. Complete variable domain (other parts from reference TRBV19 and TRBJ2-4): DGGITQSPKYLFRKEGQNVTLSCEQNLNHDAMYWYRQDPGQGLRLIYYSQIVNDFQKGDIAEGYSVSREKKESFPLTVTSAQKNPTAFYLCASSPGTAENIQYFGAGTRLSVL.